A single sample is the source of the 17 T cell receptor beta chains below, sequenced in a study of T cell responses to AZD1222 COVID-19 vaccine. Method: immunoSEQ multiplex PCR; TCRdb's copy keeps in-frame clones and lacks some. The data show under 70,000 clones, 75% to 85% seen once. This sample comprised peripheral blood, obtained on day 0 of MenACWY control vaccination. Receptor source: an adult in good health.

The chain employs TRBV5-1 and TRBJ2-7; TRBD2 agrees at 8 bases. V lost 4 bases to trimming and J lost 2 bases; unmatched junction nucleotides: 8. CDR1 is SGHRS, CDR2 YFSETQ, per germline. This CDR3 is built from 15 residues. The CDR3 DNA follows: TGCGCCAGCAGCCCGGGACTAGGTGGGCCCTACGAGCAGTACTTC. Translating gives CASSPGLGGPYEQYF.

The chain couples TRBV18 to TRBJ2-1, with D unresolved. The CDR3 contains 13 residues. Germline CDR1 KGHSH, CDR2 LQKENI. Trimming took 0 bases from V and 8 from J, leaving 8 bases between them. CDR3 coding DNA: TGTGCCAGCTCACCACCGGTTGGCCATGAGCAGTTCTTC. This codes for CASSPPVGHEQFF.

The chain's CDR3 is CASSLAGTSGGTDTQYF. The CDR3 coding sequence is TGCGCCAGCAGCTTGGCTGGGACTAGCGGGGGGACAGATACGCAGTATTTT. This chain connects TRBV5-1 to TRBJ2-3; 15 bases line up with TRBD2. The CDR3 sequence is 17 residues long. Germline-derived CDR1 and CDR2 are SGHRS and YFSETQ. Trimming took 0 bases from V and 3 from J; bases not matched to a gene: 2.

V usage is TRBV7-2 and J usage is TRBJ2-1, with D possibly TRBD1 on 6 matching bases. The CDR3 contains 14 residues. Germline-derived CDR1 and CDR2 are SGHTA and FQGNSA. Between the trimmed V and J ends, which lost 1 base and 8 bases, there was a span of 12 bases. Here the CDR3 DNA reads TGTGCCAGCAGCTTAGGAGGCAGGGGTGATGAGCAGTTCTTC. Translating it yields CASSLGGRGDEQFF.

The rearrangement links TRBV6-2 or TRBV6-3 to TRBJ1-5; TRBD1 agrees at 9 bases. CDR1 MNHEY and CDR2 SVGEGT come from the germline V gene. This CDR3 has 14 residues. V dropped 6 bases and J dropped 7; count of bases not matched to a gene: 7. CDR3 DNA: TGTGCCAGCAGCTATACAGGGGGCGAGCAGCCCCAGCATTTT. Translation: CASSYTGGEQPQHF.

The gene calls are TRBV5-1 and TRBJ1-1, with 12 bases that match TRBD1. Germline values: CDR1 SGHRS, CDR2 YFSETQ. Germline trimming cut 4 bases from V and 5 bases from J; bases unmatched to any gene: 9. The CDR3 totals 16 residues. CDR3 DNA sequence: TGCGCCAGCAGCGCGGGACAGGGGGCGCGTTCTACTGAAGCTTTCTTT. It translates to CASSAGQGARSTEAFF. The entire variable domain, with the rest obtained from reference TRBV5-1 and TRBJ1-1, is as follows: KAGVTQTPRYLIKTRGQQVTLSCSPISGHRSVSWYQQTPGQGLQFLFEYFSETQRNKGNFPGRFSGRQFSNSRSEMNVSTLELGDSALYLCASSAGQGARSTEAFFGQGTRLTVV.

The chain carries TRBV20-1 and TRBJ2-7; D perhaps matches TRBD1 (5 bases). V was shortened by 1 base and J by 7 bases, with 8 bases between the two germline ends. The CDR3 has 11 amino acids. The germline V gene has CDR1 DFQATT and CDR2 SNEGSKA (reference sequence). This CDR3 reads CSARVGREQYF. As DNA, the CDR3 is TGCAGTGCTAGAGTGGGGCGGGAGCAGTACTTC.

The gene calls are TRBV10-2 and TRBJ1-6, with D possibly being TRBD1 (5 bases). The CDR3 has 12 residues. CDR1 WSHSY and CDR2 SAAADI come from the germline V gene. V shed 6 bases and J shed 9 bases, with 9 bases lying between them. The CDR3 DNA is TGCGCCAGCAGGGCCGGGGGTTCACCCCTCCACTTT. Protein product: CASRAGGSPLHF.

For the CDR3, the DNA is TGTGCCAGCAGCTTAGACCCAAACGGGGCCTACGAGCAGTACTTC. This sequence encodes CASSLDPNGAYEQYF. This chain links TRBV7-2 with TRBJ2-7, with D possibly matching TRBD2 (5 bases). This CDR3 comprises 15 residues. The ends were cut back, 1 base at V and 2 bases at J, with 12 bases in the middle. The V gene's germline CDR1 is SGHTA and CDR2 FQGNSA.

The J gene is TRBJ2-3, the V gene TRBV7-2; D gene uncertain. The CDR3 has 15 amino acids. CDR1 and CDR2 from the germline V gene are SGHTA and FQGNSA. V dropped 1 base and J dropped 4 bases, with 12 bases sitting between them. CDR3 DNA sequence: TGTGCCAGCAGCTTAGTCGGATCAAGAGCAGATACGCAGTATTTT. This sequence encodes CASSLVGSRADTQYF. Combining the CDR3 with reference TRBV7-2 and TRBJ2-3 gives the whole variable domain GAGVSQSPSNKVTEKGKDVELRCDPISGHTALYWYRQSLGQGLEFLIYFQGNSAPDKSGLPSDRFSAERTGGSVSTLTIQRTQQEDSAVYLCASSLVGSRADTQYFGPGTRLTVL.

This clone has just a few counts. The rearrangement joins TRBV19 to TRBJ2-5; no clear D gene. The CDR3 sequence is 11 residues long. Germline values: CDR1 LNHDA, CDR2 SQIVND (reference sequence). V was clipped by 6 bases and J by 3 bases, with 5 bases between them. The CDR3 protein is CASRNEETQYF. The CDR3, as DNA: TGTGCCAGTAGAAACGAAGAGACCCAGTACTTC.

The chain employs TRBV16 and TRBJ1-2; unclear D gene. The germline V gene has CDR1 KGHSY and CDR2 FQNENV. The CDR3 has 12 residues. V was cut by 0 bases and J by 8 bases, with 7 bases left in between. This CDR3 is CASSQSAMGYTF. Written as DNA, the CDR3 is TGTGCCAGCAGCCAATCGGCTATGGGCTACACCTTC.

The chain is built from TRBV19 and TRBJ2-6, with D perhaps TRBD2 (6 bases). CDR1 is LNHDA and CDR2 is SQIVND in the germline V gene (reference sequence). The CDR3 sequence is 16 residues long. The V end was cut by 6 bases, the J end by 2 bases, with 14 bases between. The CDR3 DNA reads as TGTGCCAGTAGCCCCCCGCGGAGGGCTGGGGCCAACGTCCTGACTTTC. This translates into CASSPPRRAGANVLTF.

The CDR3 reads CASSENTGELFF. CDR3 sequence (DNA): TGCGCCAGCAGCGAGAACACCGGGGAGCTGTTTTTT. The V call is TRBV5-1, the J call TRBJ2-2; no clear D. The CDR3 extends over 12 amino acids. Germline V gives CDR1 SGHRS, CDR2 YFSETQ. Trimming left V 4 bases short and J 1 base short, with 2 bases between.

The chain links TRBV2 to TRBJ2-7; D is perhaps TRBD1 (6 bases). The CDR3 spans 15 residues. CDR1 SNHLY and CDR2 FYNNEI come from the germline V gene. V was clipped by 5 bases and J by 0 bases, with 14 bases between them. CDR3: CASSLQGIPSYEQYF. The CDR3 coding sequence is TGTGCCAGCAGTCTACAGGGTATCCCCTCCTACGAGCAGTACTTC.

Details on this clone: Compared with germline, one end of the junction differs, possibly owing to a read error. V and J are TRBV28 and TRBJ2-7; possible D gene TRBD1, 6 bases. CDR1 is MDHEN and CDR2 is SYDVKM in the germline V gene. This CDR3 is built from 12 residues. CDR3 sequence: CASSRERDNRLF. As DNA, the CDR3 is TGTGCCAGCAGCCGAGAGAGGGACAACAGACTCTTC.

The V call is TRBV5-1, the J call TRBJ2-3; D is possibly TRBD2 (6 bases). Germline V gene data show CDR1 as SGHRS and CDR2 as YFSETQ. The CDR3 is made up of 16 amino acids. V was pared by 0 bases and J by 2 bases, with 13 bases between. CDR3 residues: CASSLAGTRYTDTQYF. The CDR3 DNA follows: TGCGCCAGCAGCTTGGCCGGGACTCGCTACACAGATACGCAGTATTTT.